This is a list of T cell receptor beta chains from one sample in a study of T cell responses to AZD1222 COVID-19 vaccine. Method: immunoSEQ multiplex PCR; TCRdb's copy keeps in-frame clones and lacks some. The profile shows around 120,000 clones, roughly 89% of them singletons. The specimen was peripheral blood, collected on day 0 of MenACWY control vaccination. These receptors originate from an adult in good health. The CDR3 runs from the conserved cysteine through the conserved F or W.

v_call	j_call	cdr3_aa
TRBV7-2	TRBJ1-5	CASSLDGTSVDTNQPQHF
TRBV27	TRBJ2-7	CASSLAGEQYF
TRBV5-4	TRBJ1-2	CASSFGGAGYTF
TRBV6-5	TRBJ1-4	CASSSTRAGEKLFF
TRBV5-1	TRBJ2-7	CASSPAGGRRGEQYF
TRBV10-3	TRBJ2-5	CATTDKYQETQYF
TRBV27	TRBJ2-2	CASSLAGELFF
TRBV7-3	TRBJ2-1	CASSPSGVNEQFF
TRBV6-5	TRBJ2-7	CATHTGVEQYF
TRBV11-1	TRBJ2-1	CASINLLAASEQFF
TRBV24-1	TRBJ2-1	CATKPRDGGYNEQFF
TRBV6-5	TRBJ1-1	CASRSRTGTEAFF
TRBV30	TRBJ2-3	CAWSTRRSDTQYF
TRBV5-4	TRBJ1-2	CASSLDSYGYTF
TRBV7-2	TRBJ2-7	CASSPSGIQSEQYF
TRBV19	TRBJ2-1	CASSFTSRGRLAGGDEQFF
TRBV7-9	TRBJ2-7	CASGGTGGYEQYF
TRBV5-1	TRBJ2-1	CASSLPYTGERSYNEQFF
TRBV11-2	TRBJ2-1	CASPRRASGRANEQFF
TRBV11-2	TRBJ2-1	CASSSRADSSYNEQFF
TRBV7-9	TRBJ1-5	CASSSGRLEDGQPQHF
TRBV7-3	TRBJ2-3	CASSLLGSGDTQYF
TRBV4-1	TRBJ2-2	CASSQEPRTPTNTGELFF
TRBV5-1	TRBJ1-1	CASSILQGGTEAFF
TRBV4-1	TRBJ1-6	CASSQDWNSPLHF
TRBV3-1/TRBV3-2	TRBJ2-1	CASSQWAGVGNEQFF
TRBV7-2	TRBJ1-5	CASSLGGQGGNQPQHF
TRBV2	TRBJ2-7	CASSGGTSGRHEQYF
TRBV3-1/TRBV3-2	TRBJ2-3	CASSQPLSDYPSTDTQYF
TRBV7-3	TRBJ2-1	CASSFQAGNANEQFF
TRBV10-3	TRBJ2-7	CAIRETSGSPPYEQYF
TRBV13	TRBJ2-3	CASNTGERERDTQYF
TRBV19	TRBJ1-3	CASRRQGTGNTIYF
TRBV19	TRBJ2-1	CASSIWDAGKDEQFF
TRBV7-2	TRBJ1-5	CASSSTRGQPQHF
TRBV7-8	TRBJ2-7	CASSSYSGTAQYEQYF
TRBV5-1	TRBJ1-3	CASSLEDPGNTIYF
TRBV5-1	TRBJ2-1	CASSSGQLYNEQFF
TRBV11-3	TRBJ2-7	CASNSGIGGLSEQYF
TRBV2	TRBJ1-2	CASSEPPPVANYGYTF
TRBV4-1	TRBJ2-1	CASSQFPGTGVLNNEQFF
TRBV6-5	TRBJ2-1	CASSYTQGDEQFF
TRBV7-6	TRBJ1-1	CASTDRESGRAFF
TRBV6-1	TRBJ2-1	CASSGSLAGGPGEQFF
TRBV5-8	TRBJ1-1	CASSRRQGSGTEAFF
TRBV6-5	TRBJ2-7	CASSYSGGSSYEQYF
TRBV9	TRBJ1-4	CASSVPGGNEKLFF
TRBV19	TRBJ2-3	CASSIPPAGDSTDTQYF
TRBV3-1/TRBV3-2	TRBJ2-7	CASSQVWTGDYEQYF
TRBV11-3	TRBJ2-2	CASSSSGSVAGELFF
TRBV3-1/TRBV3-2	TRBJ1-1	CASSQGFRGTEAFF
TRBV2	TRBJ1-2	CASSGQAYGYTF
TRBV7-7	TRBJ2-2	CASSPDSLVTGELFF
TRBV12-3/TRBV12-4	TRBJ1-5	CASRGAASQPQHF
TRBV30	TRBJ1-2	CAWSVPGTGGRHGYTF
TRBV6-5	TRBJ1-5	CASSFGTGPDQPQHF
TRBV12-3/TRBV12-4	TRBJ1-1	CASSLSLNLGAFF
TRBV20-1	TRBJ2-3	CSASSPTVTSTDTQYF
TRBV15	TRBJ1-2	CATSGNRGRNYGYTF
TRBV10-1	TRBJ1-1	CASSLPDDRANTEAFF